One sample yielded the 20 T cell receptor beta chains listed below, sequenced in a study of T cells in Graves' hyperthyroidism and ophthalmopathy. RNA transcripts provided the source from which TCR beta CDR3 regions were amplified. HTBI primers were the set used in a first-round RT-PCR of the TCR CDR3. TCRdb reprocessed the multiplex PCR reads via MiXCR and lists one record per CDR3 protein. The table lists approximately 520,000 distinct CDR3 sequences, about a fifth of them singletons. Sequencing was carried out using blood. Every receptor here comes from a man between 18 and 29 years old with Graves' hyperthyroidism.

This chain links TRBV12-3 or TRBV12-4 with TRBJ1-1, with D uncertain. This CDR3 has 13 residues. The V end was cut by 7 bases, the J end by 2 bases, with 11 bases between. CDR3 residues: CASTLGYNTEAFF. CDR3 sequence (DNA): TGTGCCAGCACCTTGGGCTATAACACTGAAGCTTTCTTT.

The gene calls are TRBV2 and TRBJ2-5; tentatively, D is TRBD1 (5 bases). V was clipped by 7 bases and J by 2 bases, with 11 bases between them. Germline CDR1 reads SNHLY; CDR2 reads FYNNEI. CDR3 length: 13 residues. The CDR3 DNA follows: TGTGCCAGCACCCCGACAGTACAAGAGACCCAGTACTTC. Protein sequence: CASTPTVQETQYF.

This clonotype was recorded a few times. This chain joins TRBV3-1 and TRBJ1-3; possible D gene TRBD1, 5 bases. The CDR3 loop spans 14 amino acids. Germline V gives CDR1 LGHDT, CDR2 YNNKEL (reference sequence). V dropped 4 bases and J dropped 0 bases, with 7 bases sitting between them. The CDR3 region is CASSLDTSGNTIYF. The DNA for the CDR3 is TGTGCCAGCAGCCTGGACACCTCTGGAAACACCATATATTTT. Complete variable domain (other parts from reference TRBV3-1 and TRBJ1-3): DTAVSQTPKYLVTQMGNDKSIKCEQNLGHDTMYWYKQDSKKFLKIMFSYNNKELIINETVPNRFSPKSPDKAHLNLHINSLELGDSAVYFCASSLDTSGNTIYFGEGSWLTVV.

This clonotype was picked up many times. The chain couples TRBV6-5 to TRBJ1-1, with unresolved D. CDR1 is MNHEY, CDR2 SVGAGI, per germline. Trimming removed 4 bases from V and 1 base from J, with 10 bases in between. This CDR3 contains 14 residues. CDR3 loop: CASSSSDGNTEAFF. In nucleotides, the CDR3 is TGTGCCAGCAGTTCGTCGGACGGGAACACTGAAGCTTTCTTT.

V and J are TRBV6-1 and TRBJ2-2; 15 bases fit TRBD2. The junction had 8 bases not matched to a gene; V was cut back by 6 bases and J by 6 bases. The CDR3 has 17 residues. Germline CDR1 and CDR2: MNHNS and SASEGT. This CDR3 reads CASSPIGLAGGPGELFF. The CDR3 bases are TGTGCCAGCAGCCCCATCGGACTAGCGGGAGGGCCCGGGGAGCTGTTTTTT.

This clonotype was observed at least ten times. This chain joins TRBV20-1 and TRBJ1-2, with no clear D. CDR1 and CDR2 from the germline V gene are DFQATT and SNEGSKA (reference sequence). Trimming removed 3 bases from V and 1 base from J, with 6 bases in between. This CDR3 contains 12 residues. The CDR3 here is CSASTVNYGYTF. CDR3 nucleotides: TGCAGTGCTAGTACAGTTAACTATGGCTACACCTTC.

The V call is TRBV5-5, the J call TRBJ2-2, with 7 bases lining up with TRBD1. This CDR3 spans 15 amino acids. V dropped 3 bases and J dropped 5; count of bases not matched to a gene: 7. The germline gives CDR1 SGHKS, CDR2 YYEKEE (reference sequence). CDR3 amino acids: CASSSKQGWTGELFF. DNA of the CDR3: TGTGCCAGCAGCTCTAAACAGGGGTGGACCGGGGAGCTGTTTTTT.

This clonotype was detected many times. A clone one base away is much larger, so this may be a read error. The chain carries TRBV28 and TRBJ1-1; 8 nucleotides align to TRBD1. Per germline, CDR1 MDHEN and CDR2 SYDVKM. V gave up 5 bases and J gave up 0 bases; unmatched junction bases: 5. The CDR3 is made up of 15 amino acids. In DNA, the CDR3 is TGTGCCAGCAGTCCCGCGACAGGGGTGAACACTGAAGCTTTCTTT. This encodes CASSPATGVNTEAFF.

In its sample, this clonotype was seen many times. The chain has TRBV6-5 and TRBJ1-5, with no clear D. The CDR3 runs to 14 residues. V gave up 0 bases and J gave up 7 bases, with 10 bases separating them. Germline CDR1 is MNHEY and CDR2 is SVGAGI. This CDR3 reads CASSYSGSTQPQHF. CDR3 in DNA: TGTGCCAGCAGTTACTCGGGGTCAACACAGCCCCAGCATTTT.

This clonotype was recorded at least ten times. V usage is TRBV7-8 and J usage is TRBJ2-7; 9 nucleotides line up with TRBD1. Germline V gives CDR1 SGHVS, CDR2 FQNEAQ. The CDR3 runs to 16 residues. V lost 3 bases to trimming and J lost 2 bases; unmatched junction nucleotides: 8. The DNA of the CDR3 is TGTGCCAGCAGCTTGATCCGGGACAGGGACACCTACGAGCAGTACTTC. Translation: CASSLIRDRDTYEQYF.

The chain joins TRBV6-1 to TRBJ1-2; a weak D match, TRBD1 (6 bases). Germline V gene sequence: CDR1 MNHNS, CDR2 SASEGT. The CDR3 has 12 residues. The V end lost 8 bases, the J end lost 3 bases, and 10 bases lay between the germline ends. The CDR3 DNA is TGTGCCAGCGGGGGGCCATACTATGGCTACACCTTC. Its protein product is CASGGPYYGYTF.

This clonotype has a count of ten or more. The genes are TRBV25-1 and TRBJ2-2, with D tentatively TRBD2 (5 bases). The germline CDR1 and CDR2 sequences are MGHDK and SYGVNS. The CDR3 spans 15 residues. With 1 base removed from V and 7 bases from J, the gap between germline ends came to 13 bases. The chain's CDR3 is CASSEFKGRGGELFF. The CDR3 DNA reads TGTGCCAGCAGTGAATTCAAAGGTCGGGGCGGGGAGCTGTTTTTT.

This clonotype was detected many times. The chain joins TRBV27 to TRBJ1-3; 8 bases line up with TRBD1. This CDR3 region has 13 residues. Germline trimming cut 8 bases from V and 4 bases from J; bases unmatched to any gene: 4. In germline, CDR1 is MNHEY, CDR2 SMNVEV (reference sequence). In nucleotides, the CDR3 is TGTGCCAGCCACCGACAGGGGGGAAACACCATATATTTT. Its translation: CASHRQGGNTIYF.

V usage is TRBV6-1 and J usage is TRBJ1-5; D ambiguous. Germline values: CDR1 MNHNS, CDR2 SASEGT. V was clipped by 4 bases and J by 9 bases, with 10 bases between them. CDR3 length: 12 residues. CDR3 amino acids: CASSGTVGPQHF. Here the CDR3 DNA reads TGTGCCAGCAGTGGGACGGTGGGGCCCCAGCATTTT.

This clonotype was recorded at least ten times. The gene calls are TRBV12-3 or TRBV12-4 and TRBJ1-5, with 8 bases matching TRBD1. Trimming cost V 8 bases and J 4 bases; bases outside gene matches: 7. This CDR3 is built from 14 residues. CDR3 amino acids: CASGTGGQNQPQHF. CDR3 bases: TGTGCCAGCGGAACAGGGGGTCAAAATCAGCCCCAGCATTTT.

This clonotype was seen many times. The rearrangement links TRBV3-1 to TRBJ1-2, with 9 bases identical to TRBD1. This CDR3 contains 14 residues. The ends lost 3 bases at V and 6 bases at J; junction bases unmatched: 5. Germline V gene sequence: CDR1 LGHDT, CDR2 YNNKEL (reference sequence). The CDR3 DNA follows: TGTGCCAGCAGCCACCTGACAGGGGGTAATGGCTACACCTTC. This sequence encodes CASSHLTGGNGYTF.

This sequence joins TRBV7-2 and TRBJ2-2; D gene uncertain. CDR1 is SGHTA, CDR2 FQGNSA, per germline. V shed 6 bases and J shed 5 bases, with 10 bases lying between them. This CDR3 spans 13 amino acids. CDR3 coding DNA: TGTGCCAGCAGGTTCCCCCCGACCGGGGAGCTGTTTTTT. It translates to CASRFPPTGELFF.

The V gene is TRBV7-9, the J gene TRBJ1-2; D uncertain. The ends were cut back, 5 bases at V and 5 bases at J, with 15 bases in the middle. Germline loops: CDR1 SEHNR, CDR2 FQNEAQ (reference sequence). The CDR3 loop spans 14 amino acids. The CDR3 reads CASSPAPTTYGYTF. The CDR3, as DNA: TGTGCCAGCAGCCCCGCCCCGACAACGTATGGCTACACCTTC.

The CDR3 region has the DNA TGCAGTGCTAGTGGGGGCGCGTATGGCTACACCTTC. Translation gives CSASGGAYGYTF. The chain links TRBV20-1 to TRBJ1-2, with D tentatively TRBD1 (6 bases). CDR3 length: 12 amino acids. Trimming removed 3 bases at V and 5 bases at J, with 10 bases between. Germline V lookup: CDR1 DFQATT, CDR2 SNEGSKA (reference sequence).

This clonotype was counted at least ten times. The chain has TRBV7-9 and TRBJ1-2; TRBD1 is a possible D gene (6 bases). V was cut by 4 bases and J by 6 bases, with 15 bases left in between. Germline V gives CDR1 SEHNR, CDR2 FQNEAQ (reference sequence). This CDR3 has 14 amino acids. The CDR3 is CASSSDSAWNGYTF. DNA for the CDR3: TGTGCCAGCAGCTCGGACAGTGCTTGGAATGGCTACACCTTC.